Below, 7 T cell receptor beta chains from the same sample are listed, as sequenced in a study of cytomegalovirus exposure and HLA in healthy donors. Profiled with immunoSEQ multiplex PCR; TCRdb holds only in-frame clones, not every one. The profile shows over 150,000 clones, about 88% of them singletons. Specimen: PBMCs. Source of these receptors: a woman in her late teens or twenties in good health and CMV-seronegative.

This chain uses TRBV7-2 with TRBJ2-1, with 9 bases aligning to TRBD2. Germline trimming cut 3 bases from V and 7 bases from J; bases unmatched to any gene: 7. The CDR3 spans 15 residues. Germline lookup yields CDR1 SGHTA and CDR2 FQGNSA. The CDR3 DNA reads as TGTGCCAGCAGCTTCGCGGGACTAGCCTTAAATGAGCAGTTCTTC. Its translation is CASSFAGLALNEQFF.

The CDR3 reads CASSAAGIDYEQYF. The CDR3 nucleotides read TGTGCCAGCAGTGCGGCGGGGATCGACTACGAGCAGTACTTC. The chain has TRBV6-1 and TRBJ2-7, with a weak D call TRBD2 (6 bases). The length of the CDR3 is 14 residues. In germline, CDR1 is MNHNS, CDR2 SASEGT. Trimming left V 4 bases short and J 3 bases short, with 13 bases between.

This clone was detected once. The genes are TRBV19 and TRBJ1-5; tentatively, D is TRBD1 (6 bases). The germline V and J ends were trimmed by 6 bases and 6 bases, with 12 bases remaining between them. Germline V lookup: CDR1 LNHDA, CDR2 SQIVND (reference sequence). The CDR3 is 13 amino acids. The CDR3 region has the DNA TGTGCCAGTAGGTCAGGGGAATTTCAGCCCCAGCATTTT. Translated: CASRSGEFQPQHF. Combining the CDR3 with reference TRBV19 and TRBJ1-5 gives the whole variable domain DGGITQSPKYLFRKEGQNVTLSCEQNLNHDAMYWYRQDPGQGLRLIYYSQIVNDFQKGDIAEGYSVSREKKESFPLTVTSAQKNPTAFYLCASRSGEFQPQHFGDGTRLSIL.

The V call is TRBV5-1, the J call TRBJ2-1; 11 bases agree with TRBD2. This CDR3 comprises 16 residues. Unmatched junction bases numbered 8, after V lost 3 bases and J lost 6 bases. In germline, CDR1 is SGHRS, CDR2 YFSETQ. The CDR3 protein is CASSSISGGAGNEQFF. CDR3 nucleotide sequence: TGCGCCAGCAGCTCGATTAGCGGGGGGGCAGGCAATGAGCAGTTCTTC.

The genes are TRBV19 and TRBJ2-5; 8 nucleotides match TRBD1. The CDR3 totals 13 residues. V shed 9 bases and J 11 bases; nucleotides not matched to a gene: 14. Germline V CDR1 and CDR2: LNHDA, SQIVND (reference sequence). In DNA, the CDR3 is TGTGCCAGCTCTCCGGGACAGGTCTTACCACAGTACTTC. Translation: CASSPGQVLPQYF.

The chain is built from TRBV19 and TRBJ1-1; possible D gene TRBD1, 6 bases. V was pared by 7 bases and J by 1 base, with 13 bases between. From germline, CDR1 is LNHDA and CDR2 SQIVND (reference sequence). The length of the CDR3 is 14 residues. The CDR3 loop is CASTRTDKNTEAFF. The DNA for the CDR3 is TGTGCCAGTACCCGGACAGACAAGAACACTGAAGCTTTCTTT.

The chain joins TRBV14 to TRBJ2-1; 13 nucleotides line up with TRBD2. Trimming cost V 4 bases and J 5 bases; bases outside gene matches: 8. Germline V gene lookup returns CDR1 SGHDN and CDR2 FVKESK. This CDR3 comprises 17 residues. The CDR3 spells CASSPPRGLAGNNEQFF. CDR3 coding DNA: TGTGCCAGCAGCCCCCCTCGGGGACTAGCGGGGAACAATGAGCAGTTCTTC.